Listed below are T cell receptor beta chains from one sample, sequenced in a study of tumor-infiltrating lymphocytes in primary liver carcinoma. MiXCR, applied by TCRdb to the multiplex PCR reads, yields one record per CDR3 protein. Here the sample spans fewer than 400,000 distinct CDR3 sequences, 65% being singletons. The sequenced material came from peripheral blood. These receptors came from a man aged 40-49 years with primary liver carcinoma and hepatitis B virus infection. The CDR3 runs from the conserved cysteine through the conserved F or W. A D gene is named only where the DNA matches it firmly. A clone size is listed for some rows: how often the clone was seen (once, few, many), or a class if it is expanded.

d_gene | j_gene | abundance | v_gene | CDR3nt | CDR3aa
NA | TRBJ1-5 | many | TRBV4-2 | TGTGCCAGCAGCCAAGAGTGGGATAGCAATCAGCCCCAGCATTTT | CASSQEWDSNQPQHF
NA | TRBJ1-5 | many | TRBV12-3/TRBV12-4 | TGTGCCAGCAGTTTGGACGGGTATCAGCCCCAGCATTTT | CASSLDGYQPQHF
NA | TRBJ2-1 | NA | TRBV19 | TGTGCCAGTGCGGAGCTAGGAGGGGAGCAGTTCTTC | CASAELGGEQFF
NA | TRBJ2-7 | many | TRBV12-3/TRBV12-4 | TGTGCCAGCAGCAAGACAGGACCCTACGAGCAGTACTTC | CASSKTGPYEQYF
NA | TRBJ1-2 | NA | TRBV28 | TGTGCCAGCAGTTTAAGAGACTATGGCTACTCCTTC | CASSLRDYGYSF
NA | TRBJ2-5 | NA | TRBV6-2/TRBV6-3 | TGTGCCAACAGGGGGGGACACATCTACCAAGAGACCCAGTACTTC | CANRGGHIYQETQYF
TRBD2 | TRBJ2-1 | NA | TRBV20-1 | TGCAGTGCTAGAATTACTAGCGGGAATGTGTTCTTC | CSARITSGNVFF
NA | TRBJ2-3 | many | TRBV4-2 | TGTGCCAGCAGCCAAGATCTTCGTTCGACGCAGTATTTT | CASSQDLRSTQYF
TRBD1 | TRBJ1-1 | NA | TRBV29-1 | TGCATCGTTGCTGGCCGGGACAGGGGTGTCACTGAAGCTTTCTTT | CIVAGRDRGVTEAFF
NA | TRBJ1-6 | few | TRBV10-3 | TGTGCCATCAGTTGGGGGGATTCACCCCTCCACTTT | CAISWGDSPLHF
NA | TRBJ2-7 | NA | TRBV6-6 | TGCGCCAGCAGTTACACCGGGAAGGAGCAGTACTTC | CASSYTGKEQYF
TRBD1 | TRBJ1-4 | NA | TRBV7-9 | TGTGCCAGCAGCATCAGGGGGACTAATGAAAAACTGTTTTTT | CASSIRGTNEKLFF
NA | TRBJ1-5 | NA | TRBV6-2/TRBV6-3 | TGTGCCAGCAGCCGATCCAGCTCAGATCAGCCCCAGCATTTT | CASSRSSSDQPQHF
NA | TRBJ2-7 | NA | TRBV5-1 | TGCGCCAGCAGCCCATTTGCGGGATCCGAAGAGCAGTACTTC | CASSPFAGSEEQYF
TRBD1 | TRBJ2-7 | few | TRBV6-2/TRBV6-3 | TGTGCCAGCTGGACAGGGCGCGAGCAGTACTTC | CASWTGREQYF
NA | TRBJ1-6 | NA | TRBV5-8 | TGTGCCAGCAGCTGGTCGGATCGGGGAAATTCACCCCTCCACTTT | CASSWSDRGNSPLHF
NA | TRBJ2-7 | many | TRBV5-5 | TGTGCCAGCAGCTTTAAACAGTTAAATTACGAGCAGTACTTC | CASSFKQLNYEQYF
NA | TRBJ1-2 | NA | TRBV6-2/TRBV6-3 | TGTGCCAGCAGGGGCGGACAGTCGCACTATGGCTACACCTTC | CASRGGQSHYGYTF
NA | TRBJ1-5 | NA | TRBV21-1 | TGTGCCAGCAGCAAGGGGGTCTTGGGGTGGAGACAGCTCCAGCATTTT | CASSKGVLGWRQLQHF
NA | TRBJ2-5 | NA | TRBV11-2 | TGTGCCAGCTGCTTAGCCGGGGATGCCCAGTACTTC | CASCLAGDAQYF
NA | TRBJ2-4 | few | TRBV28 | TGTGCCAGCAGTTTGACCACAACCAAAAACATTCAGTACTTC | CASSLTTTKNIQYF
NA | TRBJ1-6 | NA | TRBV6-1 | TGTGCCAGCAGTGAACAGGGTGGTCAACCCCTCCACTTT | CASSEQGGQPLHF
TRBD1 | TRBJ2-7 | NA | TRBV12-3/TRBV12-4 | TGTGCCAGCAGGCAACAGACAGGGGCGACCTACGAGCAGTACTTC | CASRQQTGATYEQYF
NA | TRBJ2-7 | NA | TRBV12-1 | TGTGACAGCAGCAACCGGGACAGTCAACACGAGCAGTACTTC | CDSSNRDSQHEQYF
NA | TRBJ2-3 | many | TRBV6-1 | TGTGCCAGCAGTGGAGAAGGAGGTGGTACGCAGTATTTT | CASSGEGGGTQYF
TRBD1 | TRBJ2-2 | few | TRBV7-8 | TGTGCCAGCAGCCCGGGACAGGGGGACACCGGGGAGCTGTTTTTT | CASSPGQGDTGELFF
NA | TRBJ1-1 | few | TRBV28 | TGTGCCAGCAGTTTACCCTCTTCCGGGGGGTTTGAAGCTTTCTTT | CASSLPSSGGFEAFF
TRBD2 | TRBJ2-1 | many | TRBV6-2/TRBV6-3 | TGTGCCAGCAGTTACCCGGGACTAGCGGGCTACAATGAGCAGTTCTTC | CASSYPGLAGYNEQFF
TRBD2 | TRBJ2-3 | many | TRBV29-1 | TGCAGCGTCGAACTAGCGGGGACGTATACGCAGTATTTT | CSVELAGTYTQYF
NA | TRBJ1-2 | few | TRBV5-1 | TGCGCCAGCAGCTTGGCTCAGGGTGAGGGCTACACCTTC | CASSLAQGEGYTF
TRBD1 | TRBJ2-1 | few | TRBV5-1 | TGCGCCAGCAGCTTAAACCCCGGGACAGGAGGGAATGAGCAGTTCTTC | CASSLNPGTGGNEQFF
NA | TRBJ1-1 | many | TRBV11-2 | TGTGCCAGCAGCTTAGGAGTTGTAGGGGTCGCTGAAGCTTTCTTT | CASSLGVVGVAEAFF
TRBD1 | TRBJ1-3 | NA | TRBV11-3 | TGTGTCACCAGCCAGACAGGGGTCGGAACCATATATTTT | CVTSQTGVGTIYF
NA | TRBJ2-7 | NA | TRBV7-8 | TGTGCCAGCAGCTCCCCGCAGGGGAGGTACGAGCAGTACTTC | CASSSPQGRYEQYF
NA | TRBJ1-6 | once | TRBV6-6 | TGTGCCAGCAGTTTCTCTGAGGCAGCCAATTCACCCCTCCACTTT | CASSFSEAANSPLHF
NA | TRBJ1-2 | NA | TRBV11-2 | TGTGCCTGCTGCTTAGGTCGTGCCGGTGGCTACACCTTC | CACCLGRAGGYTF
NA | TRBJ2-5 | NA | TRBV11-3 | TGTGCCAGCAGCTTAGACATCCAGGCCCAAGAGACCCAGTACTTC | CASSLDIQAQETQYF
NA | TRBJ2-3 | NA | TRBV6-1 | TGTGCCAGCAGTGACCCCGGGACATACTCAGATACGCAGTATTTT | CASSDPGTYSDTQYF
NA | TRBJ1-1 | NA | TRBV6-5 | TGTGCCAGCAGTTACGTTAGAAAGAGTGGCACTAAGGCTTTCTTT | CASSYVRKSGTKAFF
TRBD2 | TRBJ2-3 | NA | TRBV4-1 | TGCGCCAGTAGCCTTCCGGTCACTAGCGGGGGAAGCACAGATACGCAGTATTTT | CASSLPVTSGGSTDTQYF
TRBD2 | TRBJ2-7 | NA | TRBV28 | TGTGCCAGCCGGGGGGGGTCCTACGTGCAGTACTTC | CASRGGSYVQYF
NA | TRBJ2-5 | NA | TRBV24-1 | TGTGCCACCAGTGAGGGCAGGGTACAAGAGACCCAGTACTTC | CATSEGRVQETQYF
TRBD1 | TRBJ2-1 | many | TRBV6-5 | TGTGCCAGCAGGTCCTGGGGACAGGGGATAAGCAATGAGCAGTTCTTC | CASRSWGQGISNEQFF
TRBD1 | TRBJ2-7 | many | TRBV5-5 | TGTGCCAGCAGCCCGAACGTCGGGGACAGGGCCTACGAGCAGTACTTC | CASSPNVGDRAYEQYF
NA | TRBJ2-7 | NA | TRBV29-1 | TGCAGCGGGGGGGACTCCGACCTCCACGGGCAGTACTTC | CSGGDSDLHGQYF
NA | TRBJ2-6 | once | TRBV7-3 | TGTGCCAGCAGACTAACTTCTGGGGCCAACGTCCTGACTTTC | CASRLTSGANVLTF
NA | TRBJ2-5 | NA | TRBV7-9 | TGTGCCAGCAGCTTAGGGACTATGGGTCGGACCCAGTACTTC | CASSLGTMGRTQYF
TRBD1 | TRBJ2-7 | many | TRBV14 | TGTGCCAGTTCAGCGCGGGACAGGGAAATTAACGAGCAGTACTTC | CASSARDREINEQYF
NA | TRBJ2-7 | once | TRBV14 | TGTGCCAGCAGCCAGGCCGGGAGATTTTCCTACGAGCAGTACTTC | CASSQAGRFSYEQYF
NA | TRBJ2-2 | NA | TRBV11-3 | TGTGCCAGCAGCTCCCAGGGCGACGGGGAACTGTTTTTT | CASSSQGDGELFF
TRBD2 | TRBJ2-2 | NA | TRBV14 | TGTGCCAGCAGCCATCGGACTAGCGAGAGATTTACCGGGGACCTGTTTTTT | CASSHRTSERFTGDLFF
NA | TRBJ1-2 | NA | TRBV28 | TGTGCCAGCATTTCGTCCAGATATGGCTACACCTTC | CASISSRYGYTF
TRBD2 | TRBJ2-3 | NA | TRBV11-2 | TGTGCCAGCAGCTTGGGGACTAGCAGAAGCACAGTTACGCAGTATTTT | CASSLGTSRSTVTQYF
TRBD2 | TRBJ2-5 | NA | TRBV11-2 | TGTGCCAGCAGCCTAGCGGGAGTATCGGAGACCCAGTACTTC | CASSLAGVSETQYF
TRBD1 | TRBJ2-2 | NA | TRBV30 | TGTGCCTGGACTGGGGACAGTTTCCTCGGGGACCTGTTTTTT | CAWTGDSFLGDLFF
NA | TRBJ2-1 | once | TRBV10-2 | TGCGCCAGCACCCCGGGACCCTTCTACAATGAGCAGTTCTTC | CASTPGPFYNEQFF
NA | TRBJ2-1 | NA | TRBV5-6 | TGTTCCAGCAGCTTGGATTTGGGGGGAATCGGCGATGAGCAGTTCTTC | CSSSLDLGGIGDEQFF